This entry lists 11 T cell receptor beta chains sequenced from one sample in a study of T cell changes during pregnancy in multiple sclerosis. Produced via immunoSEQ multiplex PCR; TCRdb's table is partial and in-frame only. The data contain under 60,000 clones, about 91% of them singletons. The material was CD8+ T cells from peripheral blood mononuclear cells, obtained after pregnancy. The receptor set was obtained from a female donor with multiple sclerosis, enrolled in a pregnancy study.

V usage is TRBV13 and J usage is TRBJ1-1; no firm D call. Germline assignment: CDR1 PRHDT and CDR2 FYEKMQ (reference sequence). The CDR3 extends over 13 amino acids. V lost 3 bases to trimming and J lost 2 bases, with 7 bases between them. In DNA, the CDR3 is TGTGCCAGCAGCTTCCAACACAACACTGAAGCTTTCTTT. This gives the protein CASSFQHNTEAFF.

This chain connects TRBV14 to TRBJ2-6, with D unclear. There are 15 residues in the CDR3. Looked up from germline, CDR1 is SGHDN and CDR2 is FVKESK. Trimming shortened V by 0 bases and J by 2 bases, and 5 bases separated the two germline ends. CDR3 sequence reads: CASSQESAGANVLTF. In DNA, the CDR3 is TGTGCCAGCAGCCAAGAAAGCGCTGGGGCCAACGTCCTGACTTTC. Full variable domain (missing parts from reference TRBV14 and TRBJ2-6): EAGVTQFPSHSVIEKGQTVTLRCDPISGHDNLYWYRRVMGKEIKFLLHFVKESKQDESGMPNNRFLAERTGGTYSTLKVQPAELEDSGVYFCASSQESAGANVLTFGAGSRLTVL.

The genes are TRBV15 and TRBJ2-1; D unresolved. CDR1 and CDR2 (germline): LNHNV, YYDKDF (reference sequence). The CDR3 covers 14 residues. V lost 0 bases to trimming and J lost 13 bases, with 16 bases between them. The CDR3 spells CATSRDEGGKFQFF. CDR3 bases: TGTGCCACCAGCAGAGATGAAGGCGGCAAGTTCCAGTTCTTC.

The V and J genes are TRBV15 and TRBJ1-5, with 7 bases that match TRBD1. V lost 0 bases to trimming and J lost 3 bases; unmatched junction nucleotides: 5. Germline V gives CDR1 LNHNV, CDR2 YYDKDF (reference sequence). The CDR3 is 16 residues long. The CDR3 coding sequence is TGTGCCACCAGCAGAGAGTTTGACAGGGACAATCAGCCCCAGCATTTT. This gives the protein CATSREFDRDNQPQHF.

This chain links TRBV13 with TRBJ2-3; D uncertain. The germline V gene has CDR1 PRHDT and CDR2 FYEKMQ (reference sequence). This CDR3 has 13 residues. V lost 4 bases and J 6 bases, leaving 11 bases between the germline ends. The CDR3: CASSYTSPDTQYF. CDR3 bases: TGTGCCAGCAGCTACACATCGCCGGATACGCAGTATTTT.

The chain links TRBV7-9 to TRBJ1-1, with 12 nucleotides matching TRBD1. The germline V gene encodes CDR1 SEHNR and CDR2 FQNEAQ (reference sequence). V lost 4 bases, J lost 3 bases, and 12 bases stayed unmatched. CDR3 length: 18 amino acids. This chain's CDR3 is CASSYGTGGRNGDTEAFF. In nucleotides, the CDR3 is TGTGCCAGCAGCTACGGGACAGGGGGCCGGAATGGGGACACTGAAGCTTTCTTT.

J is TRBJ2-1 and V is TRBV11-2; 7 nucleotides agree with TRBD1. V lost 1 base to trimming and J lost 4 bases; unmatched junction nucleotides: 7. Germline-derived CDR1 and CDR2 are SGHAT and FQNNGV. CDR3 length equals 16 residues. CDR3 DNA sequence: TGTGCCAGCAGCTTAGGACAGGGTGAGGGGTACAATGAGCAGTTCTTC. Translated, it gives CASSLGQGEGYNEQFF.

This rearrangement joins TRBV7-9 to TRBJ1-2; no definite D call. Germline lookup yields CDR1 SEHNR and CDR2 FQNEAQ (reference sequence). V lost 1 base and J 7 bases, leaving 16 bases between the germline ends. The CDR3 extends over 15 amino acids. CDR3 loop: CASSLERRGDSGYTF. In DNA form, the CDR3 reads TGTGCCAGCAGCTTAGAGAGACGGGGAGACTCTGGCTACACCTTC.

The chain carries TRBV9 and TRBJ2-3; a weak D match, TRBD1 (5 bases). The CDR3 is made up of 16 amino acids. CDR1 and CDR2 from the germline V gene are SGDLS and YYNGEE. V was shortened by 0 bases and J by 4 bases, with 15 bases between the two germline ends. The CDR3 region has the DNA TGTGCCAGCAGCGTAGGTGGCAGCCCAGGGTCAGATACGCAGTATTTT. This translates into CASSVGGSPGSDTQYF.

The gene calls are TRBV13 and TRBJ2-6; a possible D gene is TRBD2 (6 bases). With 4 bases removed from V and 13 bases from J, the gap between germline ends came to 17 bases. Germline CDR1 reads PRHDT; CDR2 reads FYEKMQ (reference sequence). This CDR3 is 14 amino acids long. CDR3 nucleotide sequence: TGTGCCAGCAGCTCGCTGCTGGGGGGAGTAGTCCTGACTTTC. Its translation: CASSSLLGGVVLTF.

Regarding this clone: The junction departs from germline at one end; a sequencing error may be responsible. V gene TRBV7-7 combines with J gene TRBJ2-2; D is ambiguous. Germline V lookup: CDR1 SSHAT, CDR2 FNYEAQ (reference sequence). This CDR3 comprises 12 residues. The CDR3 DNA reads as TGTGCTAGCAGCTTCGGTGGTCGGGAGCTGTTTTTT. Its protein product is CASSFGGRELFF.